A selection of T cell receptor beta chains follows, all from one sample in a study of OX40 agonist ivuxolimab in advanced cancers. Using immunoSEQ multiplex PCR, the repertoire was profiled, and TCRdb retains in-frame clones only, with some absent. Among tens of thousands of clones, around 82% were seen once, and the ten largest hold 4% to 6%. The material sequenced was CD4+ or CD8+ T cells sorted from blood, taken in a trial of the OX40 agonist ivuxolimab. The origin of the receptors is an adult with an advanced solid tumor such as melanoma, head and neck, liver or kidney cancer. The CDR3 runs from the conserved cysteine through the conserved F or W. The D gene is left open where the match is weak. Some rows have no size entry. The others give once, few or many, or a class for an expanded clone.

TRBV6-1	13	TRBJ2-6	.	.	TGTGCCAGCATCAACTCTGGGGCCAACGTCCTGACTTTC	CASINSGANVLTF
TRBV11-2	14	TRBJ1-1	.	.	TGTGCCAGCAGCTCGAATCCTAGGAATTCTGAAGCTTTCTTT	CASSSNPRNSEAFF
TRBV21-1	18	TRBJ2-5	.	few	TGTGCCAGCAGCAAAGTGCAACTAGCGGGAGGAGATCAAGAGACCCAGTACTTC	CASSKVQLAGGDQETQYF
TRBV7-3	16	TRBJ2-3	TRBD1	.	TGTGCCAGCAGCCCCGGGACAGGGGGCGCATTAGATACGCAGTATTTT	CASSPGTGGALDTQYF
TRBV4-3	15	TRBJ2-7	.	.	TGCGCCAGCAGCCAAGGAGTATCGAAAGGCTACGAGCAGTACTTC	CASSQGVSKGYEQYF
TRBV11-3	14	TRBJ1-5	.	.	TGTGCCAGCAGCGCCCAGGGGAGCAATCAGCCCCAGCATTTT	CASSAQGSNQPQHF
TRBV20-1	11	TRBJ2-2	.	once	TGCAGTGCTAGTCCGGCCGGGGAGCTGTTTTTT	CSASPAGELFF
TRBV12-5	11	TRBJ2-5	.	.	TGTGCTAGTGGCTCCCGGGAGACCCAGTACTTC	CASGSRETQYF
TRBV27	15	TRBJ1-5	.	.	TGTGCCAGCAGTTCGATGGGACGGGTTAATCAGCCCCAGCATTTT	CASSSMGRVNQPQHF
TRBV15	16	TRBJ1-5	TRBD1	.	TGTGCCACCAGCAGAGGGGGAGGGGGCTTTAATCAGCCCCAGCATTTT	CATSRGGGGFNQPQHF
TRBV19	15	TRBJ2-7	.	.	TGTGCCAGTAGTATCGCAGGCCTAACCTCCTACGAGCAGTACTTC	CASSIAGLTSYEQYF
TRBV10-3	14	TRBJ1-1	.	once	TGTGCCATCAGAGCAGGACAGATGAACACTGAAGCTTTCTTT	CAIRAGQMNTEAFF
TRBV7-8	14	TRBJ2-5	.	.	TGTGCCAGCAGCTTAGGTTCAGTCCAGGAGACCCAGTACTTC	CASSLGSVQETQYF
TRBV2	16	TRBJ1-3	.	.	TGTGCCAGCAGCCGACAGGTCCAGAGCTCTGGAAACACCATATATTTT	CASSRQVQSSGNTIYF
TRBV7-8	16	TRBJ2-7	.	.	TGTGCCAGCAGCTTAAATATCGGAGGGGTAACCTACGAGCAGTACTTC	CASSLNIGGVTYEQYF
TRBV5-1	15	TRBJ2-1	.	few	TGCGCCAGCAGCCCACCTGGGTTGACCTACAATGAGCAGTTCTTC	CASSPPGLTYNEQFF
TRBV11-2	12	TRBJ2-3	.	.	TGTGCCAGCAAATTTAGGGGAGATACGCAGTATTTT	CASKFRGDTQYF
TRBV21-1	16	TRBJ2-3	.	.	TGTGCCAGCAGCAAAGTTAGGAGGACCAGCACAGATACGCAGTATTTT	CASSKVRRTSTDTQYF
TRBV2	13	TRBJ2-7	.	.	TGTGCCAGCAGCCTCCCCCTCTCCTACGAGCAGTACTTC	CASSLPLSYEQYF
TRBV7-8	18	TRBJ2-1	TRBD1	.	TGTGCCAGCAGCCGGTTGAGCGGTCCCGGGACAGGGGGCCGAGAGCAGTTCTTC	CASSRLSGPGTGGREQFF
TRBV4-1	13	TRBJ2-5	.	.	TGCGCCAGCAGCAGGCTGGAGTTCGAGACCCAGTACTTC	CASSRLEFETQYF
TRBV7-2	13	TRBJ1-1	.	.	TGTGCCAGCAGCGCCGCCAGAGACACTGAAGCTTTCTTT	CASSAARDTEAFF
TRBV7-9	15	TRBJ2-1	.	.	TGTGCCAGCAGCTCGTACAAGGGGGTGAGCAATGAGCAGTTCTTC	CASSSYKGVSNEQFF
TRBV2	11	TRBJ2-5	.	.	TGTGCCAGCAGTGATTATGAGACCCAGTACTTC	CASSDYETQYF
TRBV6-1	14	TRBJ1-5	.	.	TGTGCCAGCAGTCTACAGGGCCTCAATCAGCCCCAGCATTTT	CASSLQGLNQPQHF
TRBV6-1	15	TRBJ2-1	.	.	TGTGCCAGCAGTGAAGGGTCAGCAGGTCTCAATGAGCAGTTCTTC	CASSEGSAGLNEQFF
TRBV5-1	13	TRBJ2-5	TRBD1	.	TGCGCCAGCAGCGGTCGGGACAGTCAGACCCAGTACTTC	CASSGRDSQTQYF
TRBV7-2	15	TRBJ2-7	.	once	TGTGCCAGCAGCTTAGCGGGCAGTAACTCCTACGAGCAGTACTTC	CASSLAGSNSYEQYF
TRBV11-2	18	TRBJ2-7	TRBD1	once	TGTGCCAGCAGCCCCCCGAGGGGGGGGGACAGGGGACCCTACGAGCAGTACTTC	CASSPPRGGDRGPYEQYF
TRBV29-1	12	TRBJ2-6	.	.	TGCAGCGTTGTCTCTGGGGCCAACGTCCTGACTTTC	CSVVSGANVLTF
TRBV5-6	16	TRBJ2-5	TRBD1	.	TGTGCCAGCAGCACCCCCGGGACAGGGGGCCAAGAGACCCAGTACTTC	CASSTPGTGGQETQYF
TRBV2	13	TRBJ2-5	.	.	TGTGCCAGCAGTGGAGCAGGGGCAGAGACCCAGTACTTC	CASSGAGAETQYF
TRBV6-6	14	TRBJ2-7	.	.	TGTGCCAGCAGTTTTTCAGGGAACACCTACGAGCAGTACTTC	CASSFSGNTYEQYF
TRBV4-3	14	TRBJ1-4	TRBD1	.	TGCGCCAGCAGCCCGACAGGGTTTGAGGAAAAACTGTTTTTT	CASSPTGFEEKLFF
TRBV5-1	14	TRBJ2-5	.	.	TGCGCCAGCAGCTTGTGGCGGGGACGGGAGACCCAGTACTTC	CASSLWRGRETQYF
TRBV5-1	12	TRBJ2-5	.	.	TGCGCCAGCAGCTTGGCCGGAGAGACCCAGTACTTC	CASSLAGETQYF
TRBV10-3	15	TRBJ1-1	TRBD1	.	TGTGCCATCAGACGGACAGGGGATATGAACACTGAAGCTTTCTTT	CAIRRTGDMNTEAFF
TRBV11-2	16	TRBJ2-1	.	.	TGTGCCAGCAGCTTAGGCGGGATGAGCTCCTACAATGAGCAGTTCTTC	CASSLGGMSSYNEQFF
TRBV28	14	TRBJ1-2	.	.	TGTGCCAGCAGGGCAGGACAGCTCGACTATGGCTACACCTTC	CASRAGQLDYGYTF
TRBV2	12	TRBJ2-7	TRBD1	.	TGTGCCAGCAGAAACAGGGGTGACGAGCAGTACTTC	CASRNRGDEQYF
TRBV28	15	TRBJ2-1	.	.	TGTGCCAGCTCCCTCCTTGGGGGGAGGAGTGATGAGCAGTTCTTC	CASSLLGGRSDEQFF
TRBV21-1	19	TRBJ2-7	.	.	TGTGCCAGCAGCAAATTACGGACTAGCGGGAGGCCCTTTTTCTACGAGCAGTACTTC	CASSKLRTSGRPFFYEQYF
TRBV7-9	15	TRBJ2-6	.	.	TGTGCCAGCAGCTTAGGGGCAACTGGGGCCAACGTCCTGACTTTC	CASSLGATGANVLTF
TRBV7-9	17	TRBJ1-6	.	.	TGTGCCAGCAGCTTAACATCGGGTACCGCGTATAATTCACCCCTCCACTTT	CASSLTSGTAYNSPLHF
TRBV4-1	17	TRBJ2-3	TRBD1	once	TGCGCCAGCAGCCAATCCCCACAGGGGGGTGACACAGATACGCAGTATTTT	CASSQSPQGGDTDTQYF
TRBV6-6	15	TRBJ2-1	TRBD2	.	TGTGCCAGCAGTTACCCGGGGGGAATCGGACGGACACAGTTCTTC	CASSYPGGIGRTQFF
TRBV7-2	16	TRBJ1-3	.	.	TGTGCCAGCAGCACTGACGGAACCAACTCTGGAAACACCATATATTTT	CASSTDGTNSGNTIYF
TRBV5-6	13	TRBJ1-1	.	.	TGTGCCAGCAGTCGGACCTGGGGCGGGGAAGCTTTCTTT	CASSRTWGGEAFF
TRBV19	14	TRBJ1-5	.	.	TGTGCCAGTAGTATACTTCGCGGCAATCAGCCCCAGCATTTT	CASSILRGNQPQHF
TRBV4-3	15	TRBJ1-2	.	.	TGCGCCAGCAGCAGCCGGGGCCGAGGGGGATCTGGCTACACCTTC	CASSSRGRGGSGYTF
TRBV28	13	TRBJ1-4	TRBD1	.	TGTGCCAGCGTGGGACAGAATAATGAAAAACTGTTTTTT	CASVGQNNEKLFF
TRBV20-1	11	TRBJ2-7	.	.	TGCAGTGCCCAGCGGTCCTACGAGCAGTACTTC	CSAQRSYEQYF
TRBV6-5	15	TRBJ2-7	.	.	TGTGCCAGCAGTTACTCCGCGCACGATAGATACGAGCAGTACTTC	CASSYSAHDRYEQYF
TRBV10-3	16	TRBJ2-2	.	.	TGTGCCATCAGTCTGACCGCAACCTCGAACACCGGGGAGCTGTTTTTT	CAISLTATSNTGELFF
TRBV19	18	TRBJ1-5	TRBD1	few	TGTGCCAGTAGTATAGGTTCCGATGACAGGGGGCGGTGGCAGCCCCAGCATTTT	CASSIGSDDRGRWQPQHF
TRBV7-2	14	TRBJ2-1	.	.	TGTGCCAGCAGCTTAGGGCTCCATACCAATGAGCAGTTCTTC	CASSLGLHTNEQFF
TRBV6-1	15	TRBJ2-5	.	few	TGTGCCAGCAGTGATCGGTTTTGGGGTGGTCAGACCCAGTACTTC	CASSDRFWGGQTQYF
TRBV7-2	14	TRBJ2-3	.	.	TGTGCCAGCAGTAAAAGGGCTCTGGGAGATACGCAGTATTTT	CASSKRALGDTQYF